The text below deals with one T cell receptor (beta chain). Which antigen it targets is not known. Per-nucleotide qualities are absent, and no much larger clonotype sits a single base away. Each collaborating institution followed its own protocols to collect whole blood in K2EDTA tubes. For TCRbeta analysis, collaborators shipped samples in one of three forms: frozen whole blood, isolated PBMCs, or DNA extracted from either of those sample types. TCRbeta CDR3 regions were amplified from genomic DNA using the immunoSEQ Assay, a bias-controlled multiplex PCR. The study's own analysis went as follows. The number of nucleated cells in each sample was estimated by amplification of reference gene primers within the assay. Sequence reads were collapsed and filtered to measure the absolute abundance of every unique TCRbeta CDR3 rearrangement. For each sample, productive Simpson clonality was calculated as the square root of Simpson's diversity index over productive rearrangements. Not all clones reach the TCRdb copy of this immuneACCESS table, which keeps in-frame sequences only. Checked studies attribute under half of the gap to unresolved V genes and leave the rest unexplained. For V, J and clone size, that table is used; D and trimming come from the DNA. Recorded for this sample are 210,000 or so clones; about 85% of them occurred a single time. Around 21% of the sample rests with the top ten.

The germline V gene provides CDR1 SGHRS and CDR2 YFSETQ. The CDR3 goes from the cysteine to the phenylalanine over 13 residues. Left in the record is the CDR3 DNA by itself, 39 bases read in frame from the first base. V was cut back by 4 bases and J by 4 bases, leaving a gap of 11 bases between them. The source of the sample is a study of blood T cell repertoires in COVID-19 (dated by TCRdb to 2018 to 2020). Notes on the research overall: Samples covering the acute and convalescent phases of COVID-19 were provided by collaborators in the United States, Italy and Spain. The material from the prospective study consisted of cDNA or gDNA derived from T cells, B-cell-depleted T cells, or PBMCs. Subjects who had been exposed to COVID-19, were actively infected with it, or had recovered from it provided the deeply sampled blood TCRbeta repertoires that made up the dataset. The repertoires were released in a freely available public database meant as a resource for research on the immune response to SARS-CoV-2. Samples came from the ongoing ImmuneRACE study (first 160 participants) plus 1,254 subjects from 6 global collaborators. A de-identified subject ID, COVID-19 status, age in years and sex were almost always included in the sample metadata. Where HLA class I and class II types were available, the types were taken from metadata supplied by the sample provider, not from assay-based typing. General study outcomes and caveats: The quantity of clinical and demographic metadata differed by source and by participant and was supplied without curation.

The receptor was derived from a human donor in a cohort sampled during active COVID-19. In this chain, TRBV5-1 is recombined with TRBJ1-1; the best D guess is TRBD1, with 5 bases matching. Sequenced sample: peripheral blood. The nucleotide sequence is TGCGCCAGCAGCATACAAGACAGCACTGAAGCTTTCTTT. Translated, it reads CASSIQDSTEAFF.